The 6 T cell receptor beta chains below come from one sample, sequenced in a study of T cell repertoires and leukemia-associated antigens. MiXCR, run by TCRdb on the 5' RACE reads, gives a single entry per CDR3 protein. The sample consists of roughly 10,000 distinct CDR3 sequences, roughly 40% of them appearing once. The antigens for these receptors are not known. What was sequenced was CD3+ T cells sorted from blood and cultured. Receptors originate from a female donor in good health.

The chain couples TRBV5-1 to TRBJ2-1; the match to TRBD2 covers 7 bases. The CDR3 has 15 residues. The V segment lost 0 bases and the J segment 9 bases; nucleotides outside the gene matches: 9. From germline, CDR1 is SGHRS and CDR2 YFSETQ. The CDR3 region has the DNA TGCGCCAGCAGCTTGGGTGGCGGGAGCTCTGGTGAGCAGTTCTTC. Its protein is CASSLGGGSSGEQFF.

The chain couples TRBV5-1 to TRBJ2-1, with 7 bases identical to TRBD2. V was pared by 0 bases and J by 0 bases, with 6 bases of the junction left unmatched. The CDR3 contains 17 residues. The germline gives CDR1 SGHRS, CDR2 YFSETQ. The chain's CDR3 is CASSLDGGGASYNEQFF. For the CDR3, the DNA is TGCGCCAGCAGCTTGGATGGGGGAGGGGCCTCCTACAATGAGCAGTTCTTC.

This chain joins TRBV7-9 and TRBJ1-2; TRBD1 is a possible D gene (5 bases). Germline CDR1 is SEHNR and CDR2 is FQNEAQ (reference sequence). With 3 bases removed from V and 8 bases from J, the gap between germline ends came to 13 bases. There are 13 residues in the CDR3. CDR3: CASSFSTGRGYTF. CDR3 coding DNA: TGTGCCAGCAGCTTCTCGACGGGGCGCGGCTACACCTTC.

The rearrangement joins TRBV2 to TRBJ1-1; D is ambiguous. Germline lookup yields CDR1 SNHLY and CDR2 FYNNEI. V lost 8 bases, J lost 6 bases, and 10 bases lay in between. The length of the CDR3 is 11 residues. CDR3 region: CASVGMAEAFF. CDR3 nucleotide sequence: TGTGCCAGCGTAGGAATGGCTGAAGCTTTCTTT.

V usage is TRBV20-1 and J usage is TRBJ2-2, with 7 bases identical to TRBD2. V trimming: 0 bases; J trimming: 4 bases; junction bases outside the gene matches: 5. From germline, CDR1 is DFQATT and CDR2 SNEGSKA (reference sequence). This CDR3 contains 15 residues. The CDR3 DNA reads as TGCAGTGCTAGAGAGACGGGGGGACGCACCGGGGAGCTGTTTTTT. This encodes CSARETGGRTGELFF.

The V call is TRBV29-1, the J call TRBJ2-1; perhaps TRBD2 as D (5 bases). V shed 6 bases and J shed 6 bases, with 15 bases lying between them. The CDR3 has 13 residues. Germline V gene data show CDR1 as SQVTM and CDR2 as ANQGSEA. DNA for the CDR3: TGCAGCGTGGTTGAGGGAGCATTCAATGAGCAGTTCTTC. The encoded protein is CSVVEGAFNEQFF.